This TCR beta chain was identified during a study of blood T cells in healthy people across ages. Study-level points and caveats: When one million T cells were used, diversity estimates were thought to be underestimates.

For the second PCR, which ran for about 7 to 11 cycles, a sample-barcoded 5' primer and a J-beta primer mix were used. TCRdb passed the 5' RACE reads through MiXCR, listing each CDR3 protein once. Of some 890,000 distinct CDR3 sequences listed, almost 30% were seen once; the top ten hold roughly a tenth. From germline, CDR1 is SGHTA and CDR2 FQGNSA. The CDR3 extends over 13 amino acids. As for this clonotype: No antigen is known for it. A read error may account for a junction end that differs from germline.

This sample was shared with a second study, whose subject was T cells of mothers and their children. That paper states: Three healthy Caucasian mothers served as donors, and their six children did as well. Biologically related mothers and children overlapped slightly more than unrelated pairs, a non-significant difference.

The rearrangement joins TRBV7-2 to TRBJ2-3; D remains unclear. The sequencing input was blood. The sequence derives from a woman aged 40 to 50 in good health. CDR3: CANSLASQDTQYF. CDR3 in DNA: TGTGCCAACAGCTTAGCTAGTCAAGATACGCAGTATTTT. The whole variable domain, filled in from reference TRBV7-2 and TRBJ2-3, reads GAGVSQSPSNKVTEKGKDVELRCDPISGHTALYWYRQSLGQGLEFLIYFQGNSAPDKSGLPSDRFSAERTGGSVSTLTIQRTQQEDSAVYLCANSLASQDTQYFGPGTRLTVL.